This T cell receptor beta chain is from a study of blood T cells in healthy people across ages (dated by TCRdb to the mid-2010s). Describing the broader study: Template switching captured roughly one uniquely barcoded TCR beta cDNA molecule per two T cells in model experiments. Age-related changes in TCR beta repertoire diversity were measured in the study by deep sequencing normalized with unique cDNA molecular identifiers. Donors were grouped into four age groups: young (average roughly 15 years), middle-aged (under 40), aged (approximately 67) and long-lived (just over 80). To avoid experimental bias, donors of different ages were distributed randomly across sequencing lanes. Two additional independent replicas of 1 million unique cDNA reads from the same blood draw were analyzed for two donors (one aged 18 to 29 and one aged 80 or older).

Donors were 39 systemically healthy Caucasian individuals from Russia aged roughly 6 to 90 years. About 9.1 milliliters of peripheral blood were collected from each donor into EDTA-treated Vacutainer tubes. PBMCs were isolated by Ficoll-Paque density-gradient centrifugation, with at least 7 million obtained per sample. Total RNA, at least 6 micrograms per sample, was extracted from PBMCs with Trizol reagent. For every donor, flow cytometry on a PBMC aliquot measured the percentage of naive CD45RAhigh/CD27high T cells. For CDR1 and CDR2, the germline V gene lists SGHVS and FNYEAQ. There are 13 amino acids in the CDR3, from cysteine to phenylalanine inclusive. The read is trimmed to its CDR3 DNA, 39 bases read in frame from base 1. V lost 3 bases and J lost 11 bases; the stretch between them is 16 bases long. About this clonotype itself: Its antigen has not been determined. No much larger clone exists at a distance of one base, and base qualities are not known.

Study-wide conclusions, independent of this receptor: Because the CMV infection status of the donors was unknown, age-related changes in expanded clonotypes may potentially have been confounded. Conclusive comparison of naive and antigen-experienced compartments was prevented by the profiling of bulk unsorted PBMCs. Compared with the aged group, more naive CD4+ T cells, fewer expanded clones and increased TCR diversity were shown by the long-lived group, suggesting age selection. A strong correlation was found between observed TCR beta diversity and the percentage of naive T cells measured by flow cytometry. As age increased, observed TCR beta diversity per million T cells dropped in a roughly linear way, and a significant reduction was already evident by age about 36. Estimates of total diversity based on one million sequenced T cells were regarded as lower bounds and as underestimates.

The library was produced with 5' RACE. For sequencing, an Illumina HiSeq 2500 was employed. A second roughly 6 to 12 cycle PCR used a sample-barcoded 5' primer and a J-beta primer mix. A unique molecular identifier was introduced onto each TCR beta cDNA molecule by a template-switch 5' adaptor carrying 12 random nucleotides. Each sample yielded at least 2.5 million CDR3-containing paired-end reads. First-strand cDNA was synthesized from all RNA with the Mint cDNA synthesis kit, primed by a TRBC-specific oligonucleotide. Following uracil-DNA glycosylase treatment, a first 18-cycle PCR with universal primers M1SS and BC2_uni_R was performed on all cDNA. The original pipeline was this. Normalization of each sample was performed by random selection of 1 million high-quality reads, each carrying a distinct molecular identifier. Reads sharing molecular identifiers were discarded rather than binned into consensus sequences. MiTCR, with a Q25 quality threshold and the strictest error-elimination algorithm, was used for CDR3 identification, clonotype clustering and error correction. A nonparametric unseen species model with Euler transformation was used to estimate lower-bound total TCR beta diversity. Using fastp at Q25 and MiXCR, TCRdb reprocessed the public reads and kept productive beta chains. Duplicate CDR3 protein sequences are folded into a single record with the most common DNA and genes. V and J calls and clone size were set by TCRdb, not the authors. The sample table records around 1.5 million distinct CDR3 sequences; approximately 59% of these occur just once. 5% to 7% of the sample is taken by the ten largest.

The clonotype was recovered from a man younger than 35 in good health. The sequencing input was blood. This sequence uses TRBV7-6 and TRBJ2-5, and the D gene may be TRBD2, 5 bases matching. The CDR3 region has the sequence CASSFGSPAEQYF. The nucleotide sequence is TGTGCCAGCAGCTTCGGATCTCCAGCGGAGCAGTACTTC.